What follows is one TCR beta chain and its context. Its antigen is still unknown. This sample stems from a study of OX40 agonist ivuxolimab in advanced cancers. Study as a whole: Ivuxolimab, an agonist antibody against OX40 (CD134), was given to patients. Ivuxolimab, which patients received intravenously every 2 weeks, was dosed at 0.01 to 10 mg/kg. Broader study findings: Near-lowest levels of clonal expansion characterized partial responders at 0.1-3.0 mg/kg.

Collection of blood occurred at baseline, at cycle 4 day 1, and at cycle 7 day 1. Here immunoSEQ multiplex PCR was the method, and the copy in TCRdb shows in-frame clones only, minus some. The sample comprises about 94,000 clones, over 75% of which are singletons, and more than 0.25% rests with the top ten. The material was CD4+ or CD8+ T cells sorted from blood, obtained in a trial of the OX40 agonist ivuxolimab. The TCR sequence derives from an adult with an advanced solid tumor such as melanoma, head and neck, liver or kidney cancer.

The CDR3 DNA reads TGTGCCAGCAGGCATCCTAGCGGGGGCACAGATACGCAGTATTTT. Amino acids: CASRHPSGGTDTQYF. This chain joins TRBV6-5 and TRBJ2-3, with 9 bases matching TRBD2. The CDR3 is 15 residues long. Germline V gene lookup returns CDR1 MNHEY and CDR2 SVGAGI. The J segment lost 1 base and the V segment lost 6 bases, leaving 5 bases of the junction unmatched.